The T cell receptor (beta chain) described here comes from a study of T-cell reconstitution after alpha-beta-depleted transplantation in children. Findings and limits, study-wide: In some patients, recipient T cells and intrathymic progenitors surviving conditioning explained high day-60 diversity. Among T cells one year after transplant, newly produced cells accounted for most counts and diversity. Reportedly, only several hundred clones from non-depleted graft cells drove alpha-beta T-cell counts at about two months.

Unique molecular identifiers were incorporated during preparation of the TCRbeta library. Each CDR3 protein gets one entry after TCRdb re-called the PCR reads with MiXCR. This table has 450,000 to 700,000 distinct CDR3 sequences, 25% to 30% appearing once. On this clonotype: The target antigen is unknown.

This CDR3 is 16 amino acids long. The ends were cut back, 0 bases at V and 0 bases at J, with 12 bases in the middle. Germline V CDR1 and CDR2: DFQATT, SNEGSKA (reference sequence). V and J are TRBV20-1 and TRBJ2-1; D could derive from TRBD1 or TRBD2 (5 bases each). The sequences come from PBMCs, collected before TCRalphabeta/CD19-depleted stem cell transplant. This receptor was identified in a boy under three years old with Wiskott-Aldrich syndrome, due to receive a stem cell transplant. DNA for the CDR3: TGCAGTGCTAGAGATTCGGGACCCGCCTCCTACAATGAGCAGTTCTTC. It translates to CSARDSGPASYNEQFF.